A selection of T cell receptor beta chains follows, all from one sample in a study of T cells after yellow fever vaccination. TCRdb used MiXCR to reprocess the 5' RACE reads, holding one entry per CDR3 protein. The sample records around 180,000 distinct CDR3 sequences, approximately 6.2% being singletons. The source was CD4+ T cells sorted from PBMCs, collected on the day of the first yellow fever vaccination. The receptors come from a man between 18 and 29 years old who received the YFV17D yellow fever vaccine. The CDR3 runs from the conserved cysteine through the conserved F or W. The D gene is left open where the match is weak. Only part of the rows carry a size: once, few, many, or a class if the clone is expanded.

D	V	J	size	DNA	CDR3
TRBD1	TRBV10-3	TRBJ2-5	few	TGTGCCATCAGTGAGCCCCAGGGGGCGATTGGAGAGACCCAGTACTTC	CAISEPQGAIGETQYF
-	TRBV9	TRBJ1-6	-	TGTGCCAGCAGCGTAGAAGGCACCGCACCCTATTCACCCCTCCACTTT	CASSVEGTAPYSPLHF
TRBD2	TRBV6-4	TRBJ2-7	few	TGTGCCAGCAGCGAGGGACTAGCGGGGAAGCAGTACTTC	CASSEGLAGKQYF
-	TRBV5-6	TRBJ2-3	few	TGTGCCAGCAGCCCCTTGGGGGGGAGCGGGGGCAGGGGGGATACGCAGTATTTT	CASSPLGGSGGRGDTQYF
-	TRBV29-1	TRBJ2-5	many	TGCAGCGTTGCGGGACTTGAAGAGACCCAGTACTTC	CSVAGLEETQYF
-	TRBV6-5	TRBJ1-2	-	TGTGCCAGCAGTTTCGGCAGGGTGGGTGGCTACACCTTC	CASSFGRVGGYTF
-	TRBV12-3/TRBV12-4	TRBJ2-3	many	TGTGCCAGCAGCCTCCCTTGGGCGTCAACAGATACGCAGTATTTT	CASSLPWASTDTQYF
TRBD1	TRBV7-8	TRBJ1-6	few	TGTGCCAGCAGCTTAGCGCTTGGACAGGGATCAAATTCACCCCTCCACTTT	CASSLALGQGSNSPLHF
-	TRBV20-1	TRBJ2-1	many	TGCAGTGCTAGTCGCAGGGTTGATGAGCAGTTCTTC	CSASRRVDEQFF
-	TRBV5-1	TRBJ2-3	many	TGCGCCAGCAGCTTGTTGGGTGCGGCCCAAGGAGATACGCAGTATTTT	CASSLLGAAQGDTQYF
TRBD2	TRBV15	TRBJ2-6	-	TGTGCCACCAGCAGCCCGCGGGGGACTGGGGCCAACGTCCTGACTTTC	CATSSPRGTGANVLTF
TRBD2	TRBV20-1	TRBJ2-3	many	TGCAGTGCTAACCGGGGGGTTAGCACAGATACGCAGTATTTT	CSANRGVSTDTQYF
-	TRBV6-1	TRBJ2-3	few	TGTGCCAGCCTCTACAGGGCGGCCACAGCGGGGTTAGATACGCAGTATTTT	CASLYRAATAGLDTQYF
-	TRBV7-9	TRBJ2-6	-	TGTGCCAGCAGCTTAACGGGCCTTTTAGCTGGGGCCAACGTCCTGACTTTC	CASSLTGLLAGANVLTF
TRBD1	TRBV20-1	TRBJ1-2	-	TGCAGTGCTAGGCAGACAGGGGGAGACTATGGCTACACCTTC	CSARQTGGDYGYTF
-	TRBV6-5	TRBJ1-1	many	TGTGCCAGCAGACCGGGGCCGACGGTTGAAGCTTTCTTT	CASRPGPTVEAFF
-	TRBV6-2/TRBV6-3	TRBJ1-4	-	TGTGCCAGCAGTTCCTACCGCGGCGACAATGAAAAACTGTTTTTT	CASSSYRGDNEKLFF
TRBD2	TRBV7-2	TRBJ2-1	many	TGTGCCAGCAGCTACCGGACTAGCGGGGGGTGGTATGAGCAGTTCTTC	CASSYRTSGGWYEQFF
-	TRBV18	TRBJ1-2	-	TGTGCCAGCTCACCCCGACAGCAGCAATCCTATGGCTACACCTTC	CASSPRQQQSYGYTF
-	TRBV4-1	TRBJ2-5	few	TGCGCCAGCAGCCAGCCGACAGAGAGAGAGACCCAGTACTTC	CASSQPTERETQYF
-	TRBV28	TRBJ2-7	few	TGTGCCAGCAGTGGGGGCCCCTACGAGCAGTACTTC	CASSGGPYEQYF
-	TRBV9	TRBJ2-3	many	TGTGCCAGCAGCTCCTTGGGGGGGCCGGCGGATACGCAGTATTTT	CASSSLGGPADTQYF
TRBD1	TRBV7-2	TRBJ2-3	many	TGTGCCAGCAGCTTAGGGGACAGATATAGCACAGATACGCAGTATTTT	CASSLGDRYSTDTQYF
-	TRBV5-5	TRBJ2-2	few	TGTGCCAGCACCTCCCCCGCCGGGGTGAACACCGGGGAGCTGTTTTTT	CASTSPAGVNTGELFF
-	TRBV7-2	TRBJ2-1	-	TGTACCAGCAGCTCCCCCACCGGGAGAATCTCCTACAATGAGCAGTTCTTC	CTSSSPTGRISYNEQFF
TRBD2	TRBV4-2	TRBJ2-1	few	TGTGCCAGCAGCCTACATAGCGGGGAGCAGTTCTTC	CASSLHSGEQFF
-	TRBV18	TRBJ2-5	-	TGTGCCAGCTCGTTGCTACTGGAAGAGACCCAGTACTTC	CASSLLLEETQYF
TRBD1	TRBV7-2	TRBJ2-3	few	TGTGCCAGCAGCCCGGACAGGAGAGATACGCAGTATTTT	CASSPDRRDTQYF
TRBD1	TRBV6-1	TRBJ2-3	-	TGTGCCATAAGGACAGGCCCCACAGATACGCAGTATTTT	CAIRTGPTDTQYF
-	TRBV12-5	TRBJ1-1	-	TGTGCTAGTGGTTTTCTATTCACAGCTTTCTTT	CASGFLFTAFF
TRBD2	TRBV27	TRBJ2-3	many	TGTGCCAGCAGTTTAAGCCTAGCGGGGAGGGGAGATACGCAGTATTTT	CASSLSLAGRGDTQYF
TRBD1	TRBV6-4	TRBJ2-3	many	TGTGCCAGCAGTGACTCACAGGGGTCAACAGATACGCAGTATTTT	CASSDSQGSTDTQYF